A selection of T cell receptor beta chains follows, all from one sample in a study of OX40 agonist ivuxolimab in advanced cancers. The table came from immunoSEQ multiplex PCR; TCRdb's copy has only in-frame clones and leaves some out. The sample has approximately 40,000 clones; 75% to 85% are singletons. The sample here was CD4+ or CD8+ T cells sorted from blood, taken in a trial of the OX40 agonist ivuxolimab. Source of these receptors: an adult with an advanced solid tumor such as melanoma, head and neck, liver or kidney cancer. Each CDR3 is given with its conserved first and last residue. The D gene is left open where the match is weak. For some rows the clone size is stated as once, few or many, or as a class when expanded; others skip it.

>NA|TRBJ1-6|NA|TRBV30
CAFNRDNYSPLHF
TGTGCCTTCAACCGGGACAACTATTCACCCCTCCACTTT
>NA|TRBJ1-1|NA|TRBV9
CASSVDGTRTEAFF
TGTGCCAGCAGCGTTGATGGGACGAGGACTGAAGCTTTCTTT
>TRBD1|TRBJ1-6|NA|TRBV4-3
CASSQTGRNSPLHF
TGCGCCAGCAGCCAGACAGGGCGAAATTCACCCCTCCACTTT
>NA|TRBJ2-2|NA|TRBV11-2
CASSAPAWGGELFF
TGTGCCAGCAGCGCCCCAGCCTGGGGCGGGGAGCTGTTTTTT
>NA|TRBJ1-1|NA|TRBV9
CASSVAPHGPSGTEAFF
TGTGCCAGCAGCGTAGCTCCCCATGGCCCATCGGGGACTGAAGCTTTCTTT
>TRBD2|TRBJ2-7|NA|TRBV5-1
CASSFTSGGISEQYF
TGCGCCAGCAGCTTTACTAGCGGGGGAATTTCCGAGCAGTACTTC
>TRBD2|TRBJ2-1|NA|TRBV4-1
CASSQDLAGVLFF
TGCGCCAGCAGCCAAGATCTAGCGGGAGTATTGTTCTTC
>NA|TRBJ2-7|NA|TRBV14
CASSGPGHYEQYF
TGTGCCAGCAGCGGCCCGGGGCACTACGAGCAGTACTTC
>TRBD1|TRBJ1-1|NA|TRBV28
CASSPTGGPEAFF
TGTGCCAGCAGCCCTACAGGGGGCCCTGAAGCTTTCTTT
>TRBD2|TRBJ2-1|NA|TRBV27
CASSSLTSGGPLYNEQFF
TGTGCCAGCAGTTCCCTCACTAGCGGGGGGCCCTTGTACAATGAGCAGTTCTTC
>NA|TRBJ1-4|NA|TRBV5-6
CASSLELDEEKLFF
TGTGCCAGCAGCTTGGAACTCGACGAGGAAAAACTGTTTTTT
>TRBD2|TRBJ2-1|NA|TRBV27
CASSFLGAGDNEQFF
TGTGCCAGCAGTTTTCTAGGGGCGGGGGACAATGAGCAGTTCTTC
>NA|TRBJ2-5|few|TRBV21-1
CASSKVAQPQETQYF
TGTGCCAGCAGCAAAGTAGCACAGCCACAAGAGACCCAGTACTTC
>NA|TRBJ2-7|NA|TRBV27
CASSSGGGEYEQYF
TGTGCCAGCAGTTCTGGTGGGGGAGAATACGAGCAGTACTTC
>TRBD2|TRBJ2-3|NA|TRBV4-3
CASSPTSGGADTQYF
TGCGCCAGCAGCCCGACTAGCGGGGGGGCAGATACGCAGTATTTT
>NA|TRBJ2-1|NA|TRBV11-3
CASSLHEGWSSYNEQFF
TGTGCCAGCAGCTTGCACGAGGGATGGAGCTCCTACAATGAGCAGTTCTTC
>TRBD1|TRBJ2-2|NA|TRBV9
CASSVGPRGHTGELFF
TGTGCCAGCAGCGTAGGCCCCAGGGGGCATACCGGGGAGCTGTTTTTT